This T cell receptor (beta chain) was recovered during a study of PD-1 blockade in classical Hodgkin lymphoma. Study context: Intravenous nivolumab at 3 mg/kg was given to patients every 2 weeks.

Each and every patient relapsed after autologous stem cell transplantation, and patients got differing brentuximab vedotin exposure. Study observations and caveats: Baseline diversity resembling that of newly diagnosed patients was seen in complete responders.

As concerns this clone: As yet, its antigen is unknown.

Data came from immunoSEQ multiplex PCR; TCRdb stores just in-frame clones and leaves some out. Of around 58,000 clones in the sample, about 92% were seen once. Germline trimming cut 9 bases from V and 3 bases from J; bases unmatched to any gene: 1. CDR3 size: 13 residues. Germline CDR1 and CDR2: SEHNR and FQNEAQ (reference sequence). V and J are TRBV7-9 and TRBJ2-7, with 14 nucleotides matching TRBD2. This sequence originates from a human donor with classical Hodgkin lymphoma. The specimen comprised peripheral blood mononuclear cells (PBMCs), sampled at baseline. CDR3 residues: CASGLAGGYEQYF. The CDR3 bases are TGTGCCAGTGGACTAGCGGGAGGCTACGAGCAGTACTTC.